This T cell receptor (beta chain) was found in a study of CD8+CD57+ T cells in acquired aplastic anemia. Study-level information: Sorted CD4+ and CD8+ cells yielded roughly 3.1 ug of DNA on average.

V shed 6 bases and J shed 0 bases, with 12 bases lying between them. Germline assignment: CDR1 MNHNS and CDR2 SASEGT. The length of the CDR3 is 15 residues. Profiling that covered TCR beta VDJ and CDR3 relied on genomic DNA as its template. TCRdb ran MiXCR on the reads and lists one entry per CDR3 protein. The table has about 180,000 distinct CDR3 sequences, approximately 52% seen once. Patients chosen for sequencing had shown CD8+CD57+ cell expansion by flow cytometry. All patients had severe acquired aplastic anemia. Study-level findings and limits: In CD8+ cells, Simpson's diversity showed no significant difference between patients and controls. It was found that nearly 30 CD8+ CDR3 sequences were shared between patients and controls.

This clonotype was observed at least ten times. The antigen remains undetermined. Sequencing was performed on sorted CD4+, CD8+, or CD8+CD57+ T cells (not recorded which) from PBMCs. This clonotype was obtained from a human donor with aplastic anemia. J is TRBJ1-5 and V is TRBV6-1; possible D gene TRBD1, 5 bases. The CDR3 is CASSLTGYSNQPQHF. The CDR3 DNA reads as TGTGCCAGCAGCCTCACAGGCTATAGCAATCAGCCCCAGCATTTT.